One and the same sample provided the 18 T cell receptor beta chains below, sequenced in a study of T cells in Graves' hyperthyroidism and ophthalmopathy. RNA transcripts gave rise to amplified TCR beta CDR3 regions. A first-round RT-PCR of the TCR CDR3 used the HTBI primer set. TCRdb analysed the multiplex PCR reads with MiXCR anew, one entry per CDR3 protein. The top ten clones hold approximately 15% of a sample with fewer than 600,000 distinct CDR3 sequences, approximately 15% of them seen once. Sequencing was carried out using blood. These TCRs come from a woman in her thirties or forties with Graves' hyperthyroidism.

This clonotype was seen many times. The CDR3, as DNA: TGTGCCAGCAGAGACAGGGTTGGGACTGAAGCTTTCTTT. It translates to CASRDRVGTEAFF. The chain links TRBV12-3 or TRBV12-4 to TRBJ1-1; 7 positions agree with TRBD1. The CDR3 runs 13 residues. With 6 bases clipped from V and 5 bases from J, the junction kept 6 bases outside the gene matches.

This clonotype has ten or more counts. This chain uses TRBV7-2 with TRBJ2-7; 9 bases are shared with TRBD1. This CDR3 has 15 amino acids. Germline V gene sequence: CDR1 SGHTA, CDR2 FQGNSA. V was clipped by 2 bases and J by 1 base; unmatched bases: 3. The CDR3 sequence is CASSLSGTGSYEQYF. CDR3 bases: TGTGCCAGCAGCTTATCCGGGACAGGGTCCTACGAGCAGTACTTC.

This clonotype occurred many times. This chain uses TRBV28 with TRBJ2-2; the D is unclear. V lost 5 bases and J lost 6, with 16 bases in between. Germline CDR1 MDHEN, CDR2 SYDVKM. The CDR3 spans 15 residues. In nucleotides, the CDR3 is TGTGCCAGCAGTCCCACCCTGGTCTCTGCCGGGGAGCTGTTTTTT. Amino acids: CASSPTLVSAGELFF.

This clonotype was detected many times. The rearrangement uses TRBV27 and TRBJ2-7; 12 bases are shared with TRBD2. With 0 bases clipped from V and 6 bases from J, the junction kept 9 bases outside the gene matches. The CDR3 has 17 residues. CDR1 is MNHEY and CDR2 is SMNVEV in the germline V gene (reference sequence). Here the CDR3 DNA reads TGTGCCAGCAGTTTATCCCAAAACGGACTAGCGGGGCTCGAGCAGTACTTC. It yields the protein CASSLSQNGLAGLEQYF.

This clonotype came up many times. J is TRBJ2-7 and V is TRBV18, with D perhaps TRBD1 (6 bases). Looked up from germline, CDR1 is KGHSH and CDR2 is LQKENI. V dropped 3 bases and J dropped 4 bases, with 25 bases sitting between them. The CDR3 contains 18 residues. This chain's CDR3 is CASSPRQSAGEKGYEQYF. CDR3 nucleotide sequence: TGTGCCAGCTCACCCAGACAAAGCGCAGGGGAAAAAGGTTACGAGCAGTACTTC.

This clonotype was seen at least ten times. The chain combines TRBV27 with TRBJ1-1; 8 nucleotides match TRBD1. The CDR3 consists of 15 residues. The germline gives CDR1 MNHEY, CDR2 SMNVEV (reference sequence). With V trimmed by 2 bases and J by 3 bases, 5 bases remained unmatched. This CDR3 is CASSLLTTGDTEAFF. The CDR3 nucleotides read TGTGCCAGCAGTTTACTAACGACAGGGGACACTGAAGCTTTCTTT.

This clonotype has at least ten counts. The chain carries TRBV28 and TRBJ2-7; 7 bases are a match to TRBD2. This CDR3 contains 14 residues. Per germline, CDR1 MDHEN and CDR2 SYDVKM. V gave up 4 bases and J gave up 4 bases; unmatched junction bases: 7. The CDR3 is CASSSGTINYEQYF. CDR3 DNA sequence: TGTGCCAGCAGTTCCGGGACTATAAATTACGAGCAGTACTTC.

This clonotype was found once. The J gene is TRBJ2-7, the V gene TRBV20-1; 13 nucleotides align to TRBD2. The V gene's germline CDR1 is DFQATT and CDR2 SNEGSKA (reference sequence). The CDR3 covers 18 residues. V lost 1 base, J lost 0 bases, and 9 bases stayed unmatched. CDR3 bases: TGCAGTGCTAGAGCCATCCCGGGACTAGCGGGGACCTCCTACGAGCAGTACTTC. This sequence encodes CSARAIPGLAGTSYEQYF.

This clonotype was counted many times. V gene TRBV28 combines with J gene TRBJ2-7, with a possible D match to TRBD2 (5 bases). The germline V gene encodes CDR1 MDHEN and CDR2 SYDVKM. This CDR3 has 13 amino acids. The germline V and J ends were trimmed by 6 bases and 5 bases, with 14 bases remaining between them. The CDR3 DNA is TGTGCCAGCAGGATCCCAGCCGGGAACGAGCAGTACTTC. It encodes CASRIPAGNEQYF. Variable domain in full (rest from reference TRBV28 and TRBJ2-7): DVKVTQSSRYLVKRTGEKVFLECVQDMDHENMFWYRQDPGLGLRLIYFSYDVKMKEKGDIPEGYSVSREKKERFSLILESASTNQTSMYLCASRIPAGNEQYFGPGTRLTVT.

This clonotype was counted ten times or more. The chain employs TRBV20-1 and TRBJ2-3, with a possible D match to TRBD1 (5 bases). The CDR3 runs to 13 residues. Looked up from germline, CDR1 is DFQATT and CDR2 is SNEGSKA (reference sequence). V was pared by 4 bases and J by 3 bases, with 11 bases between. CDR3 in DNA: TGCAGTGCTAATGTGGGGCGAACAGATACGCAGTATTTT. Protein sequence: CSANVGRTDTQYF.

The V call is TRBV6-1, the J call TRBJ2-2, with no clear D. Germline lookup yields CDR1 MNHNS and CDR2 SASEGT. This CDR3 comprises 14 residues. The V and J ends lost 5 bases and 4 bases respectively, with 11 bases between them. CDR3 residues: CASSPSGLTGELFF. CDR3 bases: TGTGCCAGCAGTCCGTCTGGCCTCACCGGGGAGCTGTTTTTT.

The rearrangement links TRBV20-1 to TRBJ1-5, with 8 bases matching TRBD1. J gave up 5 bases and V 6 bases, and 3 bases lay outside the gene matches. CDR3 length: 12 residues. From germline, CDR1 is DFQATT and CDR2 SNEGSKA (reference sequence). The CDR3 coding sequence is TGCAGTGCGAAGACAGGGGATCAGCCCCAGCATTTT. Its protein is CSAKTGDQPQHF.

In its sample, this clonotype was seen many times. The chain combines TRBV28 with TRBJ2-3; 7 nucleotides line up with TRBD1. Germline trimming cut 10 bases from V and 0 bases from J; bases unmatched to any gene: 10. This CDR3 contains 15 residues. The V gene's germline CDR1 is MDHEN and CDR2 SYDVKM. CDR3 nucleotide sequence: TGTGCCATTAGACCGGACAGGAGTAGCACAGATACGCAGTATTTT. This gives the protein CAIRPDRSSTDTQYF.

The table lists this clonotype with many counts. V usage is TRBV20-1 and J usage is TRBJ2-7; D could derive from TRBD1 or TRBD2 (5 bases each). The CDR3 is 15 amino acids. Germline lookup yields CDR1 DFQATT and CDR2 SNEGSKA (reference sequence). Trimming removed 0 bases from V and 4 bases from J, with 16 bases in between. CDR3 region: CSARDLGRGEYEQYF. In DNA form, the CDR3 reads TGCAGTGCTAGAGATCTAGGACGAGGGGAATACGAGCAGTACTTC.

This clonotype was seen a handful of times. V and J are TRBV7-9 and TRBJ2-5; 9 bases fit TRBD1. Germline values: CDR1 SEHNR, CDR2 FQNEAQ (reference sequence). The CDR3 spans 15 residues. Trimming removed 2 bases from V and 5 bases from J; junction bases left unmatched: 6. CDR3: CASSLTGGERETQYF. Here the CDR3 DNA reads TGTGCCAGCAGCTTAACAGGGGGCGAACGGGAGACCCAGTACTTC.

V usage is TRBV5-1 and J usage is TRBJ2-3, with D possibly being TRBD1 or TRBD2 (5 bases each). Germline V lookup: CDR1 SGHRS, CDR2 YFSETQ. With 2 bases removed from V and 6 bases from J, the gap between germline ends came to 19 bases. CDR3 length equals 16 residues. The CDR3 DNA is TGCGCCAGCAGCTTTGGGACGGGCCTAGAGGCCGATACGCAGTATTTT. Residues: CASSFGTGLEADTQYF.

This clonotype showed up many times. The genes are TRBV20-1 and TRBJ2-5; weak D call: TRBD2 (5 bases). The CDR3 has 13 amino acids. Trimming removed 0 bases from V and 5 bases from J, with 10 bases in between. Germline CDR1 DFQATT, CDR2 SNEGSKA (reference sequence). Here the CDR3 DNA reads TGCAGTGCTAGAGAGATTAGCGTGGAGACCCAGTACTTC. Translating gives CSAREISVETQYF.

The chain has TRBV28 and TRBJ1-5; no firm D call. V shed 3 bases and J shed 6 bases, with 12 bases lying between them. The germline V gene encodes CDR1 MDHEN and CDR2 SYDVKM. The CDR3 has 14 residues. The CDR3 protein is CASSLVSFPQPQHF. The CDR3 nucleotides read TGTGCCAGCAGTTTGGTGAGCTTCCCTCAGCCCCAGCATTTT.